This T cell receptor (beta chain) was sequenced in a study of blood T cell repertoires in COVID-19. Across the study: Recovered participants had two consecutive negative NP/OP PCR tests, healthcare professional clearance, or symptom resolution.

Assay used: immunoSEQ multiplex PCR; TCRdb lists only in-frame clones, some missing. Among over 200,000 clones, 86% were seen once, and the ten largest hold 3.1%. Ages ranged from roughly 18 to 100 years, with residence in about two dozen US areas. Participants were placed into cohorts based on the clinical history they reported. This clonotype was sampled from a woman between 45 and 60 years old in a cohort exposed to, infected with or recovered from COVID-19 (not recorded which). The source material was PBMCs or T cells enriched from blood (not recorded which).

For the CDR3, the DNA is TGTGCCAGCAGTCGGACAGTGTCTCGTCTGGGCTACACCTTC. Translating it yields CASSRTVSRLGYTF. The V and J genes are TRBV14 and TRBJ1-2, with D perhaps matching TRBD1 (6 bases). Germline CDR1 and CDR2: SGHDN and FVKESK. CDR3 size: 14 residues. V was pared by 6 bases and J by 8 bases, with 19 bases between.